The 13 T cell receptor beta chains below come from one sample, sequenced in a study of shared clonotypes between healthy human individuals. Naive CD8 cells were CD45RO-negative, positively selected for CCR7, excluding terminally differentiated effector memory CD45RA+ cells. Some clones are missing from TCRdb's copy, which holds only in-frame ones; the method was immunoSEQ multiplex PCR. The sample carries about 2.1 million clones, 80% to 95% recorded once. The sample comprised naive CD8+ T cells from PBMCs. All receptors derive from a man in his late teens or twenties in good health. Some clones in this sample may be carry-over from other donors' samples.

CDR3 sequence (DNA): TGTGCCAGTAGTATAGATCCCTGGCGGGGGGTTAATGAGCAGTTCTTC. Amino acid sequence: CASSIDPWRGVNEQFF. The chain has TRBV19 and TRBJ2-1, with TRBD2 matching 8 bases. Trimming cost V 0 bases and J 7 bases; bases outside gene matches: 8. The CDR3 runs 16 residues. Germline CDR1 and CDR2: LNHDA and SQIVND (reference sequence).

This clone was recorded a few times. The rearrangement uses TRBV27 and TRBJ1-5; TRBD1 aligns across 8 bases. With 5 bases clipped from V and 9 bases from J, the junction kept 9 bases outside the gene matches. The CDR3 contains 14 residues. Germline CDR1 is MNHEY and CDR2 is SMNVEV (reference sequence). CDR3 nucleotides: TGTGCCAGCAGTGCCGGGACAGGCATAGGGCCCCAGCATTTT. Amino acids: CASSAGTGIGPQHF.

The chain uses TRBV27 and TRBJ2-1; no firm D call. The CDR3 covers 17 residues. With 0 bases removed from V and 5 bases from J, the gap between germline ends came to 17 bases. Germline values: CDR1 MNHEY, CDR2 SMNVEV (reference sequence). In nucleotides, the CDR3 is TGTGCCAGCAGTTTATCTCCGACCCTTTGGGTAGACAATGAGCAGTTCTTC. Translation: CASSLSPTLWVDNEQFF.

The chain has TRBV6-4 and TRBJ2-7, with 7 bases lining up with TRBD1. Germline CDR1 reads MRHNA; CDR2 reads SNTAGT. This CDR3 region has 14 residues. With V trimmed by 0 bases and J by 5 bases, 4 bases remained unmatched. CDR3 amino acids: CASSDSGGPNEQYF. For the CDR3, the DNA is TGTGCCAGCAGTGACTCAGGGGGCCCAAACGAGCAGTACTTC.

The chain uses TRBV29-1 and TRBJ1-2; D is undetermined. V was clipped by 6 bases and J by 4 bases, with 9 bases between them. CDR3 length: 11 amino acids. The germline gives CDR1 SQVTM, CDR2 ANQGSEA. The CDR3 DNA sequence: TGCAGCGTCAGATACAGCTATGGCTACACCTTC. The encoded protein is CSVRYSYGYTF.

The chain couples TRBV4-3 to TRBJ2-7, with D possibly being TRBD2 (5 bases). This CDR3 is 13 amino acids long. Germline CDR1 LGHNA, CDR2 YSLEER. V shed 0 bases and J shed 6 bases, with 9 bases lying between them. CDR3 loop: CASSQDAGGEQYF. The DNA for the CDR3 is TGCGCCAGCAGCCAAGATGCCGGAGGCGAGCAGTACTTC.

The rearrangement uses TRBV21-1 and TRBJ1-2; the D segment call TRBD1 is taken from the table without a DNA check. TRBV21-1 is given as a pseudogene. The CDR3 sequence is 15 residues long. The CDR3 loop is CASSKGQAEWGGYTF. CDR3 coding DNA: TGTGCCAGCAGCAAGGGGCAGGCAGAATGGGGTGGCTACACCTTC.

This clone was picked up a small number of times. The chain carries TRBV6-5 and TRBJ1-1; D call uncertain. Trimming shortened V by 2 bases and J by 4 bases, and 8 bases separated the two germline ends. The germline V gene has CDR1 MNHEY and CDR2 SVGAGI. The CDR3 loop spans 13 amino acids. The CDR3 nucleotides read TGTGCCAGCAGTTACAGGACGGGCACTGAAGCTTTCTTT. This gives the protein CASSYRTGTEAFF.

The V call is TRBV7-9, the J call TRBJ2-7; the match to TRBD2 covers 10 bases. V dropped 3 bases and J dropped 2; count of bases not matched to a gene: 4. The germline gives CDR1 SEHNR, CDR2 FQNEAQ (reference sequence). This CDR3 contains 15 residues. The CDR3 loop reads CASSFSGGYPYEQYF. In nucleotides, the CDR3 is TGTGCCAGCAGCTTTAGCGGGGGGTACCCCTACGAGCAGTACTTC.

The chain uses TRBV9 and TRBJ2-6; either TRBD1 or TRBD2 may supply D (5 bases each). The CDR3 runs 14 residues. V shed 4 bases and J shed 10 bases, with 15 bases lying between them. CDR1 is SGDLS, CDR2 YYNGEE, per germline. For the CDR3, the DNA is TGTGCCAGCAGCACCCGGGATGAGGGGAACGTCCTGACTTTC. This gives the protein CASSTRDEGNVLTF. Based on the CDR3 plus reference TRBV9 and TRBJ2-6, the full variable domain is DSGVTQTPKHLITATGQRVTLRCSPRSGDLSVYWYQQSLDQGLQFLIQYYNGEERAKGNILERFSAQQFPDLHSELNLSSLELGDSALYFCASSTRDEGNVLTFGAGSRLTVL.

The chain couples TRBV19 to TRBJ2-1, with 9 bases identical to TRBD2. CDR1 LNHDA and CDR2 SQIVND come from the germline V gene (reference sequence). The CDR3 consists of 13 residues. The ends lost 6 bases at V and 7 bases at J; junction bases unmatched: 4. CDR3 DNA sequence: TGTGCCAGTAGAGGGCTAGCGGGGAATGAGCAGTTCTTC. Translating it yields CASRGLAGNEQFF.

The chain couples TRBV7-2 to TRBJ1-1, with D possibly TRBD1 on 6 matching bases. This CDR3 spans 16 amino acids. V lost 3 bases to trimming and J lost 3 bases, with 17 bases between them. CDR1 is SGHTA and CDR2 is FQGNSA in the germline V gene. The CDR3 sequence: CASSFKRGRPDTEAFF. The CDR3 DNA reads TGTGCCAGCAGCTTCAAGCGGGGGCGTCCGGACACTGAAGCTTTCTTT.

In DNA form, the CDR3 reads TGTGCCAGCAGTCTGGGCCCTCCCTACGAGCAGTACTTC. Protein product: CASSLGPPYEQYF. The chain links TRBV28 to TRBJ2-7; D uncertain. CDR1 is MDHEN and CDR2 is SYDVKM in the germline V gene. Trimming pared 5 bases from V and 2 bases from J, leaving 10 bases between. CDR3 length: 13 residues.